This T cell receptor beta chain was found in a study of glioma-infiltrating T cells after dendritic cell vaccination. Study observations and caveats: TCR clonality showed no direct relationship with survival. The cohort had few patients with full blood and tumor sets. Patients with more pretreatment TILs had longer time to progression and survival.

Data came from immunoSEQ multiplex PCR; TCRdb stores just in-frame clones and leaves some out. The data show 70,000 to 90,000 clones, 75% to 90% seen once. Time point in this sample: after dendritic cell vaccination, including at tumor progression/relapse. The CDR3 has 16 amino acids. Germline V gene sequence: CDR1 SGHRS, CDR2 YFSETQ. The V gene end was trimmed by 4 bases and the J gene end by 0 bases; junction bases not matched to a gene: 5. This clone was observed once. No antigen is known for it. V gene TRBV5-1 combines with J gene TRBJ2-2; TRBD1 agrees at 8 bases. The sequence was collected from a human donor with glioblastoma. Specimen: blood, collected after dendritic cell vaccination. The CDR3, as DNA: TGCGCCAGCAGCAAGCAGGACAGGGCGAACACCGGGGAGCTGTTTTTT. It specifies CASSKQDRANTGELFF.